Below, 31 T cell receptor beta chains from the same sample are listed, as sequenced in a study of T cell repertoires in aging, cancer and after chemotherapy (dated by TCRdb to about 2019). Sequencing used an Illumina MiSeq. Rearranged TRB sequences spanning V, D and J segments were amplified in a multiplex touch-down PCR with a mixed TRB-A/B primer pool. TCRdb cleaned the public reads at Q25 with fastp, built clones with MiXCR and kept in-frame beta chains. Duplicate CDR3 protein sequences are folded into a single record with the most common DNA and genes. The sample profile shows approximately 20,000 distinct CDR3 sequences; 30% to 45% of them were found once. About 15% of the sample lies in the top ten. Genomic DNA extracted from peripheral blood, rather than sorted cells or RNA, was used as the source for amplification of TCR beta rearrangements. Sequencing used blood. The receptors were sampled from a human donor with a solid tumor.

The chain combines TRBV7-9 with TRBJ2-1, with TRBD2 matching over 8 bases. The CDR3 has 15 residues. V was pared by 5 bases and J by 1 base, with 4 bases of the junction left unmatched. Germline CDR1 reads SEHNR; CDR2 reads FQNEAQ (reference sequence). DNA for the CDR3: TGTGCCAGCAGCCCATTAGCGGGGTCCTACAATGAGCAGTTCTTC. Amino acid sequence: CASSPLAGSYNEQFF.

The gene calls are TRBV5-1 and TRBJ1-4; the match to TRBD1 covers 7 bases. This CDR3 has 14 amino acids. V gave up 4 bases and J gave up 4 bases; unmatched junction bases: 4. CDR1 SGHRS and CDR2 YFSETQ come from the germline V gene. Here the CDR3 DNA reads TGCGCCAGCAGCGCAGGGGGTAGTAATGAAAAACTGTTTTTT. Translated, it gives CASSAGGSNEKLFF.

This clonotype occurred a few times. The chain joins TRBV30 to TRBJ2-3, with D perhaps TRBD1 or TRBD2 (6 bases each). This CDR3 is built from 16 residues. Germline V gene data show CDR1 as GTSNPN and CDR2 as SVGIG (reference sequence). V was pared by 2 bases and J by 0 bases, with 15 bases between. Here the CDR3 DNA reads TGTGCCTGGAGTCCCCACAAGGGGGGCAGCACAGATACGCAGTATTTT. Translating it yields CAWSPHKGGSTDTQYF.

The chain combines TRBV18 with TRBJ2-7; 7 positions agree with TRBD1. V gave up 2 bases and J gave up 3 bases; unmatched junction bases: 4. The CDR3 sequence is 14 residues long. Germline values: CDR1 KGHSH, CDR2 LQKENI. The CDR3 DNA reads as TGTGCCAGCTCACCATCGGGACAGAACTACGAGCAGTACTTC. It yields the protein CASSPSGQNYEQYF.

The chain has TRBV10-3 and TRBJ2-7, with unresolved D. This CDR3 is built from 13 residues. From germline, CDR1 is ENHRY and CDR2 SYGVKD. The germline V and J ends were trimmed by 6 bases and 3 bases, with 12 bases remaining between them. The CDR3 is CAISRQERYEQYF. DNA for the CDR3: TGTGCCATCAGCCGCCAGGAACGCTACGAGCAGTACTTC.

This clonotype was seen a handful of times. The V gene is TRBV6-1, the J gene TRBJ1-1, with D perhaps TRBD1 (5 bases). V gave up 7 bases and J gave up 5 bases, with 14 bases separating them. This CDR3 spans 13 amino acids. Germline V lookup: CDR1 MNHNS, CDR2 SASEGT. Here the CDR3 reads CASTTEGRTEAFF. The CDR3 coding sequence is TGTGCCAGCACCACGGAGGGGAGAACTGAAGCTTTCTTT.

This clonotype was seen once. Germline and junction disagree at one end, which may indicate a read error. The chain employs TRBV4-3 and TRBJ2-3; 8 bases match TRBD2. This CDR3 spans 16 amino acids. Germline V gene sequence: CDR1 LGHNA, CDR2 YSLEER. The CDR3 region is CTSSQVFAGGPDTQYF. The CDR3 DNA is TGCACCAGCAGCCAAGTATTTGCGGGAGGCCCAGATACGCAGTATTTT.

This clonotype was found a few times. This chain uses TRBV12-3 or TRBV12-4 with TRBJ2-7; D unresolved. This CDR3 contains 14 residues. The V and J ends lost 2 bases and 0 bases respectively, with 8 bases between them. The CDR3 DNA reads as TGTGCCAGCAGTTTAATGACATCCTCCTACGAGCAGTACTTC. Translated, it gives CASSLMTSSYEQYF.

The chain carries TRBV5-1 and TRBJ2-2; maybe TRBD2 (6 bases). This CDR3 comprises 16 residues. Trimming shortened V by 0 bases and J by 4 bases, and 13 bases separated the two germline ends. CDR1 and CDR2 (germline): SGHRS, YFSETQ. The CDR3 sequence: CASSLAPGTATGELFF. The DNA of the CDR3 is TGCGCCAGCAGCTTGGCCCCCGGGACTGCCACCGGGGAGCTGTTTTTT.

The V gene is TRBV18, the J gene TRBJ2-5; unclear D gene. V was cut by 1 base and J by 7 bases, with 7 bases left in between. CDR3 length equals 12 residues. From germline, CDR1 is KGHSH and CDR2 LQKENI. CDR3 in amino acids: CASSPLLGTQYF. The CDR3 nucleotides are TGTGCCAGCTCACCACTTTTGGGGACCCAGTACTTC.

The V call is TRBV9, the J call TRBJ2-3, with 7 bases lining up with TRBD1. The CDR3 spans 14 residues. Germline CDR1 reads SGDLS; CDR2 reads YYNGEE. V lost 3 bases, J lost 5 bases, and 6 bases stayed unmatched. DNA for the CDR3: TGTGCCAGCAGCGACGGACAGGCTAAAGATACGCAGTATTTT. This codes for CASSDGQAKDTQYF.

The chain combines TRBV5-1 with TRBJ2-1; D is unresolved. This CDR3 spans 16 amino acids. V gave up 4 bases and J gave up 0 bases, with 14 bases separating them. The germline CDR1 and CDR2 sequences are SGHRS and YFSETQ. The CDR3 reads CASSDIDKSSYNEQFF. The DNA for the CDR3 is TGCGCCAGCAGCGATATTGATAAAAGCTCCTACAATGAGCAGTTCTTC.

Relative to its sample, this clonotype is medium-sized. The chain combines TRBV6-6 with TRBJ2-2, with D possibly TRBD2 on 6 matching bases. CDR1 is MNHNY and CDR2 is SVGAGI in the germline V gene (reference sequence). The V and J ends lost 6 bases and 2 bases respectively, with 13 bases between them. This CDR3 has 15 amino acids. CDR3 sequence: CASSLRGLNTGELFF. CDR3 nucleotides: TGTGCCAGCAGCCTTCGGGGACTTAACACCGGGGAGCTGTTTTTT.

V is TRBV5-6 and J is TRBJ2-4, with 7 bases lining up with TRBD1. This CDR3 is 15 amino acids long. Germline V gives CDR1 SGHDT, CDR2 YYEEEE. V shed 4 bases and J 0 bases; nucleotides not matched to a gene: 4. This CDR3 reads CASSHRGPAKNIQYF. Written as DNA, the CDR3 is TGTGCCAGCAGCCACAGGGGCCCAGCCAAAAACATTCAGTACTTC.

This clonotype has only a few counts. The genes are TRBV5-5 and TRBJ1-3, with D perhaps TRBD1 (5 bases). The CDR3 has 17 amino acids. With 5 bases removed from V and 0 bases from J, the gap between germline ends came to 18 bases. Germline lookup yields CDR1 SGHKS and CDR2 YYEKEE (reference sequence). The CDR3 DNA reads as TGTGCCAGCAGACGGGAGGAGGGGACCTACTCTGGAAACACCATATATTTT. Its translation: CASRREEGTYSGNTIYF. The full variable domain, its missing parts supplied by reference TRBV5-5 and TRBJ1-3, is DAGVTQSPTHLIKTRGQQVTLRCSPISGHKSVSWYQQVLGQGPQFIFQYYEKEERGRGNFPDRFSARQFPNYSSELNVNALLLGDSALYLCASRREEGTYSGNTIYFGEGSWLTVV.

The chain employs TRBV12-3 or TRBV12-4 and TRBJ2-7; weak D call: TRBD2 (5 bases). Trimming cost V 3 bases and J 4 bases, with 10 bases left between them. This CDR3 is built from 13 residues. CDR3 sequence (DNA): TGTGCCAGCAGTTTTGAGCGGCTATACGAGCAGTACTTC. Translating it yields CASSFERLYEQYF.

This chain joins TRBV19 and TRBJ1-6; the match to TRBD1 covers 8 bases. Germline CDR1 and CDR2: LNHDA and SQIVND (reference sequence). The CDR3 has 15 amino acids. J was trimmed by 7 bases and V by 5 bases; bases with no gene match: 7. The CDR3, as DNA: TGTGCCAGTAGTGAGTTGGACAGGGAAAATTCACCCCTCCACTTT. It is translated as CASSELDRENSPLHF.

V is TRBV10-3 and J is TRBJ2-7; 9 nucleotides match TRBD2. Germline values: CDR1 ENHRY, CDR2 SYGVKD. The CDR3 has 13 amino acids. V shed 9 bases and J 5 bases; nucleotides not matched to a gene: 8. CDR3 residues: CAIGTSSGDEQYF. CDR3 bases: TGTGCCATAGGGACTAGCTCCGGGGACGAGCAGTACTTC.

This clonotype was found a few times. The chain is built from TRBV7-6 and TRBJ2-7, with 8 bases that match TRBD1. This CDR3 contains 15 residues. V dropped 5 bases and J dropped 2; count of bases not matched to a gene: 8. The germline V gene encodes CDR1 SGHVS and CDR2 FNYEAQ. The CDR3 nucleotides read TGTGCCAGCAGCCCCACAGGGGGGACACCCTACGAGCAGTACTTC. Translating gives CASSPTGGTPYEQYF.

The rearrangement uses TRBV30 and TRBJ2-3, with 7 bases that match TRBD2. V lost 8 bases, J lost 2 bases, and 10 bases stayed unmatched. The CDR3 is 14 residues long. The germline V gene encodes CDR1 GTSNPN and CDR2 SVGIG (reference sequence). The CDR3 nucleotides read TGTGCCCAAATGCGGGGGTTCCCCACAGATACGCAGTATTTT. Its translation is CAQMRGFPTDTQYF.

The rearrangement joins TRBV5-1 to TRBJ2-2; 8 bases align to TRBD2. There are 16 residues in the CDR3. Losses at the gene ends were 0 bases for V and 5 bases for J; bases not matched to a gene: 6. Per germline, CDR1 SGHRS and CDR2 YFSETQ. CDR3 DNA sequence: TGCGCCAGCAGCTTGGTCGCGGGGGGCGGAACCGGGGAGCTGTTTTTT. The encoded protein is CASSLVAGGGTGELFF.

The chain employs TRBV5-5 and TRBJ2-7; 8 bases match TRBD1. This CDR3 region has 14 residues. Losses at the gene ends were 4 bases for V and 0 bases for J; bases not matched to a gene: 3. Looked up from germline, CDR1 is SGHKS and CDR2 is YYEKEE (reference sequence). CDR3 coding DNA: TGTGCCAGCAGCCGACAGGGGCCCTCCTACGAGCAGTACTTC. Protein: CASSRQGPSYEQYF.

J is TRBJ2-7 and V is TRBV5-1; perhaps TRBD1 as D (6 bases). The CDR3 length is 12 residues. Trimming stripped 4 bases from V and 5 bases from J, with 10 bases between. Germline CDR1 SGHRS, CDR2 YFSETQ. CDR3: CASSKDSDEQYF. CDR3 bases: TGCGCCAGCAGCAAGGACAGCGACGAGCAGTACTTC.

The genes are TRBV29-1 and TRBJ2-2; 9 bases match TRBD2. This CDR3 is 16 amino acids long. The germline V gene encodes CDR1 SQVTM and CDR2 ANQGSEA. V lost 7 bases to trimming and J lost 7 bases; unmatched junction nucleotides: 16. CDR3 in amino acids: CSAAGVGGGAVGELFF. CDR3 DNA sequence: TGCAGCGCCGCGGGAGTGGGCGGGGGGGCTGTCGGGGAGCTGTTTTTT.

Only a few counts were recorded for this clonotype. The chain carries TRBV7-9 and TRBJ2-6; no firm D call. The CDR3 is made up of 14 amino acids. Trimming stripped 1 base from V and 1 base from J, with 2 bases between. Germline CDR1 and CDR2: SEHNR and FQNEAQ (reference sequence). CDR3 in DNA: TGTGCCAGCAGCTTAGTATCTGGGGCCAACGTCCTGACTTTC. Translating it yields CASSLVSGANVLTF.

This clonotype has more than one count but fewer than ten. The rearrangement uses TRBV6-5 and TRBJ1-4; no clear D. The V gene lost 6 bases and the J gene lost 6 bases, with 8 bases spanning the gap. The CDR3 runs to 12 residues. The germline gives CDR1 MNHEY, CDR2 SVGAGI. Here the CDR3 DNA reads TGTGCCAGCAGCAACCGCTATGAAAAACTGTTTTTT. Its protein product is CASSNRYEKLFF.

The rearrangement joins TRBV4-3 to TRBJ1-4; no reliable D call. The germline gives CDR1 LGHNA, CDR2 YSLEER. The CDR3 loop spans 13 amino acids. The V end was cut by 0 bases, the J end by 8 bases, with 7 bases between. The CDR3 nucleotides read TGCGCCAGCAGCCAAGACAGTTCCGAAAAACTGTTTTTT. It yields the protein CASSQDSSEKLFF.

This chain links TRBV18 with TRBJ1-2, with 8 nucleotides matching TRBD1. Germline V gives CDR1 KGHSH, CDR2 LQKENI. J was trimmed by 5 bases and V by 3 bases; bases with no gene match: 11. This CDR3 contains 16 residues. CDR3 amino acids: CASSPLDRERFYGYTF. The CDR3 DNA follows: TGTGCCAGCTCACCTCTGGACAGGGAGCGTTTTTATGGCTACACCTTC. The full variable domain, rest sourced from reference TRBV18 and TRBJ1-2, is NAGVMQNPRHLVRRRGQEARLRCSPMKGHSHVYWYRQLPEEGLKFMVYLQKENIIDESGMPKERFSAEFPKEGPSILRIQQVVRGDSAAYFCASSPLDRERFYGYTFGSGTRLTVV.

V usage is TRBV6-2 or TRBV6-3 and J usage is TRBJ2-7; D possibly corresponds to TRBD2 (5 bases). This CDR3 is built from 13 residues. The ends were cut back, 2 bases at V and 6 bases at J, with 11 bases in the middle. Looked up from germline, CDR1 is MNHEY and CDR2 is SVGEGT. The CDR3 spells CASSYGSPTEQYF. DNA for the CDR3: TGTGCCAGCAGTTACGGGAGCCCCACCGAGCAGTACTTC.

This clonotype occurred a few times. The chain is built from TRBV27 and TRBJ2-1; 7 nucleotides agree with TRBD1. Germline V gene sequence: CDR1 MNHEY, CDR2 SMNVEV (reference sequence). J gave up 2 bases and V 2 bases, and 3 bases lay outside the gene matches. The CDR3 is 15 amino acids. CDR3 loop: CASSLDRVTYNEQFF. The CDR3 DNA is TGTGCCAGCAGTTTAGACAGGGTCACCTACAATGAGCAGTTCTTC.

Relative to its sample, this clonotype is medium-sized. This sequence joins TRBV29-1 and TRBJ2-1, with no clear D. The CDR3 has 11 amino acids. Germline CDR1 reads SQVTM; CDR2 reads ANQGSEA. The V end lost 7 bases, the J end lost 8 bases, and 12 bases lay between the germline ends. The CDR3 region is CSAPQQDEQFF. The CDR3 DNA sequence: TGCAGCGCCCCCCAGCAGGATGAGCAGTTCTTC.